Below, one TCR beta chain is given with its context. This entry comes from a study of cytomegalovirus exposure and HLA in healthy donors. Primers for the PCR totalled 60 Vbeta and 13 Jbeta. Sequencing was performed with immunoSEQ multiplex PCR; in TCRdb, only in-frame clones are kept and a portion is missing. The sample has 150,000 to 200,000 clones, roughly 80% seen once. Each donor was healthy, and each was a bone marrow donor. The TCR comes from a man aged 50-60 years in good health and CMV-seronegative. What was sequenced was PBMCs.

The DNA of the CDR3 is TGTGCCAGCAGCGCCACAGGGGGTCCAGATACGCAGTATTTT. Residues: CASSATGGPDTQYF. The chain combines TRBV11-3 with TRBJ2-3, with 8 bases that match TRBD1. The length of the CDR3 is 14 residues. Germline-derived CDR1 and CDR2 are SGHNT and YENEEA. V gave up 5 bases and J gave up 4 bases; unmatched junction bases: 5.